One and the same sample provided the 8 T cell receptor beta chains below, sequenced in a study of blood T cell repertoires in COVID-19. The repertoire was sequenced with immunoSEQ multiplex PCR; TCRdb's copy has only in-frame clones and lacks some. The table records approximately 110,000 clones, 69% of them present only once. Sequencing input: peripheral blood. The receptors were sampled from a man older than 75 with acute or convalescent COVID-19.

The gene calls are TRBV5-5 and TRBJ1-1; no clear D gene. CDR1 and CDR2 from the germline V gene are SGHKS and YYEKEE (reference sequence). The CDR3 totals 12 residues. V gave up 4 bases and J gave up 7 bases, with 11 bases separating them. CDR3: CASSAGPYEAFF. CDR3 in DNA: TGTGCCAGCAGCGCCGGTCCGTATGAAGCTTTCTTT.

The chain couples TRBV18 to TRBJ2-7; perhaps TRBD1 as D (6 bases). This CDR3 comprises 14 residues. Trimming took off 6 bases at V and 5 bases at J, with 17 bases between the two ends. Germline-derived CDR1 and CDR2 are KGHSH and LQKENI. DNA of the CDR3: TGTGCCAGCTCGAAACGCTCAGGGGTCGACGAGCAGTACTTC. It yields the protein CASSKRSGVDEQYF. Full variable domain (missing parts from reference TRBV18 and TRBJ2-7): NAGVMQNPRHLVRRRGQEARLRCSPMKGHSHVYWYRQLPEEGLKFMVYLQKENIIDESGMPKERFSAEFPKEGPSILRIQQVVRGDSAAYFCASSKRSGVDEQYFGPGTRLTVT.

A few counts support this clone. This rearrangement joins TRBV9 to TRBJ1-5, with TRBD1 matching 7 bases. This CDR3 is 14 amino acids long. Germline values: CDR1 SGDLS, CDR2 YYNGEE. V shed 4 bases, J shed 5 bases, and the junction held 6 bases outside the gene matches. The CDR3 DNA follows: TGTGCCAGCAGCAGAGACAGGGCGGATCAGCCCCAGCATTTT. Translated, it gives CASSRDRADQPQHF.

The genes are TRBV7-2 and TRBJ1-2, with 9 bases that match TRBD1. CDR1 SGHTA and CDR2 FQGNSA come from the germline V gene. This CDR3 spans 15 amino acids. With V trimmed by 5 bases and J by 6 bases, 10 bases remained unmatched. The CDR3 DNA reads TGTGCCAGCAGCCTCGGGACAGGGTACAGCAATGGCTACACCTTC. It is translated as CASSLGTGYSNGYTF.

This clone turned up a few times. This chain uses TRBV6-5 with TRBJ2-1; the D gene is possibly TRBD2 (6 bases). CDR3 length: 13 residues. Germline CDR1 is MNHEY and CDR2 is SVGAGI. V was pared by 10 bases and J by 0 bases, with 10 bases between. The CDR3 nucleotides are TGTGCCACAGGGACTCGCTCCTACAATGAGCAGTTCTTC. Its translation: CATGTRSYNEQFF.

The rearrangement joins TRBV6-5 to TRBJ1-1; D is perhaps TRBD1 (5 bases). Trimming left V 3 bases short and J 1 base short, with 9 bases between. The germline V gene has CDR1 MNHEY and CDR2 SVGAGI. The CDR3 sequence is 14 residues long. CDR3 region: CASSYVGANTEAFF. CDR3 DNA: TGTGCCAGCAGTTATGTAGGGGCGAACACTGAAGCTTTCTTT.

The table lists this clone with a count of one. This chain connects TRBV5-1 to TRBJ2-7; 9 bases align to TRBD1. V was clipped by 0 bases and J by 1 base; unmatched bases: 11. This CDR3 has 18 amino acids. Germline assignment: CDR1 SGHRS and CDR2 YFSETQ. The CDR3 here is CASSLARDRDTRSYEQYF. Written as DNA, the CDR3 is TGCGCCAGCAGCTTGGCACGGGACAGGGATACGCGATCCTACGAGCAGTACTTC.

This clone appeared many times. This rearrangement joins TRBV3-1 (or the pseudogene TRBV3-2) to TRBJ2-7; no firm D call. CDR3 size: 12 residues. Looked up from germline, CDR1 is LGHDT and CDR2 is YNNKEL (reference sequence). The V gene lost 1 base and the J gene lost 4 bases, with 5 bases spanning the gap. CDR3 loop: CASSQGAYEQYF. The CDR3 bases are TGTGCCAGCAGCCAAGGGGCTTACGAGCAGTACTTC.